This record looks at one T cell receptor beta chain sequence and its context. What it binds is not known. Time point described: blood 2 weeks post-SBRT. Indicated treatment: 15 Gy SBRT to primary tumor, nephrectomy 4 weeks later. Clear cell pathology was present in this patient's renal cell carcinoma. The sample originates from a study of radiation and T cells in renal cell carcinoma. Study-wide background: Nephrectomy followed 15 Gy stereotactic body radiation by 4 weeks.

Only in-frame clones appear in the TCRdb table, and some are missing; sequencing was by immunoSEQ multiplex PCR. The sample comprises some 80,000 clones, about 86% of which are singletons, and more than 20% rests with the top ten. Germline lookup yields CDR1 SGHRS and CDR2 YFSETQ. V lost 4 bases to trimming and J lost 9 bases; unmatched junction nucleotides: 8. This CDR3 is 13 amino acids long. Study-wide results and limits: From baseline, blood top tumor clonotypes peaked at 2 weeks post-radiation. Baseline intratumoral clonotype presence is unknown without pretreatment biopsies.

This chain uses TRBV5-1 with TRBJ2-5, with TRBD2 identical over 8 bases. The sequences come from blood, collected from a patient whose treatment included radiotherapy and nephrectomy. The TCR comes from a woman aged 45-60 years with renal cell carcinoma. CDR3 in DNA: TGCGCCAGCAGCCCGGGGGACGGGGGGGCCCAGTACTTC. Protein sequence: CASSPGDGGAQYF.